This T cell receptor (beta chain) was recorded in a study of blood T cell repertoires in COVID-19. The wider study: Italy, Spain and the United States were the sources of the convalescent and acute COVID-19 samples. In each case, the material was cDNA or gDNA derived from T cells, B-cell-depleted T cells, or PBMCs.

V dropped 2 bases and J dropped 1 base, with 6 bases sitting between them. The CDR3 runs to 14 residues. Germline loops: CDR1 SGHRS, CDR2 YFSETQ. Authors' processing steps: Estimation of nucleated cell counts relied on the amplification of reference gene primers. This table comes from immunoSEQ multiplex PCR, and its TCRdb copy is limited to in-frame clones, with some not included. Clonal size and the V and J genes are those of that table, whereas D and trimming came from the DNA. The sample includes 55,000 or so clones, more than 70% of them seen just once. The source material was peripheral blood. This sequence joins TRBV5-1 and TRBJ2-2; tentative D call: TRBD2 (5 bases). The receptor comes from a man between 60 and 75 years old with active COVID-19. The CDR3 is CASSFGGNTGELFF. CDR3 DNA sequence: TGCGCCAGCAGCTTCGGAGGGAACACCGGGGAGCTGTTTTTT. The full variable domain, with the rest looked up from reference TRBV5-1 and TRBJ2-2, is KAGVTQTPRYLIKTRGQQVTLSCSPISGHRSVSWYQQTPGQGLQFLFEYFSETQRNKGNFPGRFSGRQFSNSRSEMNVSTLELGDSALYLCASSFGGNTGELFFGEGSRLTVL.